What follows are 21 T cell receptor beta chains derived from one specimen sequenced in a study of neurological immune-mediated disorders. TCRdb analysed the 5' RACE reads with MiXCR anew, one entry per CDR3 protein. Of 100,000 to 150,000 distinct CDR3 sequences listed, more than 2.5% are singletons. Sequenced sample: PBMCs. The receptors stem from a woman in her 30s with multiple sclerosis.

This clonotype has a count of ten or more. V is TRBV29-1 and J is TRBJ1-1; unclear D gene. In germline, CDR1 is SQVTM, CDR2 ANQGSEA. V dropped 1 base and J dropped 3 bases, with 3 bases sitting between them. CDR3 size: 11 residues. CDR3: CSVEAHTEAFF. DNA of the CDR3: TGCAGCGTTGAAGCCCACACTGAAGCTTTCTTT.

This clonotype came up many times. The rearrangement links TRBV5-1 to TRBJ2-5, with a tentative D call TRBD2 (7 bases). Germline lookup yields CDR1 SGHRS and CDR2 YFSETQ. The CDR3 length is 16 residues. With 9 bases removed from V and 1 base from J, the gap between germline ends came to 22 bases. The CDR3, as DNA: TGCGCCACCCAAGGGGGGGCGGGAGAGGTCCAAGAGACCCAGTACTTC. Translating it yields CATQGGAGEVQETQYF.

There are many counts of this clonotype. The chain couples TRBV20-1 to TRBJ1-1; 10 bases fit TRBD1. The CDR3 covers 16 residues. V shed 0 bases, J shed 3 bases, and the junction held 7 bases outside the gene matches. Germline assignment: CDR1 DFQATT and CDR2 SNEGSKA (reference sequence). The CDR3 sequence is CSARDFRDRGDTEAFF. DNA for the CDR3: TGCAGTGCTAGAGATTTCCGGGACAGGGGTGACACTGAAGCTTTCTTT.

This clonotype has a count of ten or more. V usage is TRBV20-1 and J usage is TRBJ1-1; D not certain. V lost 1 base and J lost 3, with 3 bases in between. This CDR3 has 11 residues. Germline assignment: CDR1 DFQATT and CDR2 SNEGSKA (reference sequence). CDR3 amino acids: CSARVYTEAFF. The CDR3 region has the DNA TGCAGTGCTAGAGTGTACACTGAAGCTTTCTTT.

The V gene is TRBV30, the J gene TRBJ2-2; D is unclear. There are 14 residues in the CDR3. The germline gives CDR1 GTSNPN, CDR2 SVGIG (reference sequence). Trimming pared 0 bases from V and 6 bases from J, leaving 11 bases between. As DNA, the CDR3 is TGTGCCTGGAGTGTACACGGTAGCCCCGGGGAGCTGTTTTTT. This encodes CAWSVHGSPGELFF. The complete variable domain, with remaining parts taken from reference TRBV30 and TRBJ2-2, reads SQTIHQWPATLVQPVGSPLSLECTVEGTSNPNLYWYRQAAGRGLQLLFYSVGIGQISSEVPQNLSASRPQDRQFILSSKKLLLSDSGFYLCAWSVHGSPGELFFGEGSRLTVL.

This clonotype was observed many times. This chain joins TRBV27 and TRBJ1-5; D not certain. Germline CDR1 reads MNHEY; CDR2 reads SMNVEV (reference sequence). Between the trimmed V and J ends, which lost 5 bases and 2 bases, there was a span of 13 bases. CDR3 length equals 15 residues. The CDR3 loop is CASSSLGMGNQPQHF. The DNA of the CDR3 is TGTGCCAGCAGTAGCTTAGGTATGGGCAATCAGCCCCAGCATTTT.

This clonotype was detected many times. The chain uses TRBV20-1 and TRBJ2-2; no clear D gene. In germline, CDR1 is DFQATT, CDR2 SNEGSKA (reference sequence). The CDR3 has 13 residues. CDR3 protein: CSARTGNTGELFF. CDR3 in DNA: TGCAGCGCCCGAACGGGGAACACCGGGGAGCTGTTTTTT.

This clonotype was detected many times. The gene calls are TRBV20-1 and TRBJ2-1; 9 nucleotides match TRBD2. The V segment lost 2 bases and the J segment 7 bases; nucleotides outside the gene matches: 12. The CDR3 is made up of 16 amino acids. CDR1 and CDR2 (germline): DFQATT, SNEGSKA (reference sequence). CDR3 coding DNA: TGCAGTGCTAGACCCCGGGGGCTAGCGGGAAGTAATGAGCAGTTCTTC. Its protein is CSARPRGLAGSNEQFF.

This clonotype appeared many times. V usage is TRBV9 and J usage is TRBJ2-3; either TRBD1 or TRBD2 may supply D (5 bases each). Germline V lookup: CDR1 SGDLS, CDR2 YYNGEE. V was clipped by 0 bases and J by 2 bases, with 13 bases between them. The CDR3 contains 16 residues. The CDR3 sequence: CASSVEVGDPTDTQYF. In DNA form, the CDR3 reads TGTGCCAGCAGCGTAGAGGTGGGGGACCCCACAGATACGCAGTATTTT.

For this clonotype: Since a much larger clone is just one base distant, this may be a read error. This chain joins TRBV12-5 and TRBJ1-6; no clear D gene. Germline loops: CDR1 LGHNT, CDR2 FRNRAP. The CDR3 extends over 9 amino acids. The CDR3 DNA reads as TGTGCTAGTGGCAACCTACTCAACTTT. This codes for CASGNLLNF.

This clonotype was found many times. V is TRBV5-1 and J is TRBJ1-4; possible D gene TRBD1, 5 bases. CDR1 and CDR2 (germline): SGHRS, YFSETQ. This CDR3 is built from 14 residues. Trimming removed 4 bases from V and 6 bases from J, with 13 bases in between. CDR3 region: CASSRSGDDEKLFF. In DNA, the CDR3 is TGCGCCAGCAGCCGCTCCGGGGACGATGAAAAACTGTTTTTT.

This clonotype was counted at least ten times. The V gene is TRBV29-1, the J gene TRBJ2-7; D is perhaps TRBD2 (6 bases). V was clipped by 2 bases and J by 4 bases, with 6 bases between them. The length of the CDR3 is 11 residues. Germline CDR1 and CDR2: SQVTM and ANQGSEA. Here the CDR3 reads CSVERGYEQYF. The CDR3 DNA reads TGCAGCGTTGAACGGGGGTACGAGCAGTACTTC.

This clonotype was seen many times. The gene calls are TRBV7-2 and TRBJ1-6; 11 bases align to TRBD1. CDR3 length: 15 amino acids. V lost 5 bases, J lost 10 bases, and 7 bases stayed unmatched. Germline loops: CDR1 SGHTA, CDR2 FQGNSA. CDR3 sequence (DNA): TGTGCCAGCAGCCCAGGGACAGGGGGGCACTCACCCCTCCACTTT. Translating it yields CASSPGTGGHSPLHF.

This clonotype was detected ten times or more. The rearrangement joins TRBV7-2 to TRBJ2-7; the D gene could be TRBD1 or TRBD2 (7 bases each). Germline CDR1 SGHTA, CDR2 FQGNSA. The CDR3 runs to 15 residues. With 1 base removed from V and 2 bases from J, the gap between germline ends came to 12 bases. CDR3 loop: CASSLVQGGAYEQYF. CDR3 bases: TGTGCCAGCAGCTTAGTTCAGGGGGGGGCCTACGAGCAGTACTTC.

This clonotype was counted a few times. A much larger clone sits a single nucleotide away, making a read error possible. The genes are TRBV27 and TRBJ1-2; D gene unclear. In germline, CDR1 is MNHEY, CDR2 SMNVEV (reference sequence). The CDR3 runs 13 residues. V was pared by 8 bases and J by 8 bases, with 18 bases between. CDR3 sequence: CASVGKGAGGYTF. CDR3 coding DNA: TGTGCCAGCGTGGGAAAGGGAGCTGGCGGCTACACCTTC.

This clonotype was seen ten or more times. The chain combines TRBV18 with TRBJ1-2; D gene uncertain. The V end was cut by 4 bases, the J end by 2 bases, with 11 bases between. Germline CDR1 KGHSH, CDR2 LQKENI. The CDR3 length is 14 residues. The CDR3 protein is CASSQIRENYGYTF. CDR3 DNA sequence: TGTGCCAGCTCACAAATCCGGGAAAACTATGGCTACACCTTC.

This clonotype was counted many times. J is TRBJ2-5 and V is TRBV18, with D unresolved. Between the trimmed V and J ends, which lost 4 bases and 5 bases, there was a span of 11 bases. This CDR3 comprises 13 residues. Germline assignment: CDR1 KGHSH and CDR2 LQKENI. CDR3 sequence (DNA): TGTGCCAGCTCACAGGGCGCCTCGGAGACCCAGTACTTC. Protein: CASSQGASETQYF.

This clonotype was seen ten or more times. The genes are TRBV4-1 and TRBJ2-1, with 8 bases fitting TRBD2. V lost 1 base and J lost 6; bases outside the gene matches: 5. Germline V CDR1 and CDR2: MGHRA, YSYEKL. The CDR3 has 15 residues. The chain's CDR3 is CASSQGAGGVNEQFF. DNA of the CDR3: TGCGCCAGCAGCCAAGGGGCGGGGGGCGTCAATGAGCAGTTCTTC.

This clonotype occurred many times. CDR3 coding DNA: TGCGCCAGCAGCTTGGGTGGGACTACTAGCTCCTACAATGAGCAGTTCTTC. Its translation: CASSLGGTTSSYNEQFF. V is TRBV5-1 and J is TRBJ2-1; 7 positions agree with TRBD2. The CDR3 extends over 17 amino acids. V was pared by 0 bases and J by 0 bases, with 6 bases of the junction left unmatched. CDR1 is SGHRS, CDR2 YFSETQ, per germline.

This clonotype was seen many times. The V and J genes are TRBV10-3 and TRBJ1-3; a possible D gene is TRBD1 (5 bases). The germline gives CDR1 ENHRY, CDR2 SYGVKD. V lost 5 bases and J lost 8, with 28 bases in between. This CDR3 has 18 amino acids. Here the CDR3 reads CAISPRDGPSSMGYTIYF. CDR3 coding DNA: TGTGCCATCAGTCCCCGGGACGGTCCCTCCTCTATGGGGTACACCATATATTTT.

For this clonotype: A much larger clone lies a single base off, so this may be a read error. V gene TRBV20-1 combines with J gene TRBJ2-5; D is possibly TRBD1 or TRBD2 (5 bases each). Germline V gives CDR1 DFQATT, CDR2 SNEGSKA (reference sequence). This CDR3 is 13 amino acids long. V was trimmed by 1 base and J by 7 bases, leaving 13 bases between them. The CDR3 DNA follows: TGCAGTGCTAGAGGGGGACCCTTGGGGACCCAGTACTTC. The encoded protein is CSARGGPLGTQYF.